These 29 T cell receptor beta chains were all obtained from the same sample, sequenced in a study of beta chain features in type 1 diabetes. Expressed TCRB transcripts were sequenced, since all the RNA that had been isolated was reverse transcribed. Measured with immunoSEQ multiplex PCR; TCRdb has only the in-frame clones, and not every one. This sample has roughly 350,000 clones, with approximately 10% found just once. Sample: naive CD4+ T cells from blood. Source of these receptors: a woman aged 25 to 39 in good health.

V and J are TRBV27 and TRBJ1-5; D unresolved. This CDR3 has 14 residues. V was cut by 3 bases and J by 3 bases, with 9 bases left in between. Per germline, CDR1 MNHEY and CDR2 SMNVEV (reference sequence). This CDR3 is CASSFRGPNQPQHF. CDR3 DNA: TGTGCCAGCAGTTTTAGAGGGCCCAATCAGCCCCAGCATTTT.

This clone was detected only a few times. The chain links TRBV5-6 to TRBJ2-7; 9 nucleotides line up with TRBD1. The V gene end was trimmed by 5 bases and the J gene end by 5 bases; junction bases not matched to a gene: 8. The CDR3 is 14 residues long. The V gene's germline CDR1 is SGHDT and CDR2 YYEEEE. The CDR3 here is CASSNRDRAHEQYF. The DNA of the CDR3 is TGTGCCAGCAGTAACCGGGACAGGGCCCACGAGCAGTACTTC.

The genes are TRBV27 and TRBJ1-5; 7 bases line up with TRBD1. Germline CDR1 reads MNHEY; CDR2 reads SMNVEV (reference sequence). With V trimmed by 0 bases and J by 4 bases, 9 bases remained unmatched. This CDR3 has 17 residues. The CDR3 DNA sequence: TGTGCCAGCAGTTTATCGATAAGACAGGGCAGGAATCAGCCCCAGCATTTT. Its translation is CASSLSIRQGRNQPQHF.

Only a few counts were recorded for this clone. The CDR3 DNA sequence: TGTGCCAGCAGCGAACAGGGTCCAGATACGCAGTATTTT. It translates to CASSEQGPDTQYF. This chain connects TRBV6-4 to TRBJ2-3; tentative D call: TRBD1 (6 bases). The germline V gene has CDR1 MRHNA and CDR2 SNTAGT. The CDR3 runs to 13 residues. V dropped 6 bases and J dropped 4 bases, with 11 bases sitting between them.

CDR3 DNA: TGTGCCAGCAGCCAAGCCGGGACTAGCGGGCACAATGAGCAGTTCTTC. Amino acid sequence: CASSQAGTSGHNEQFF. J is TRBJ2-1 and V is TRBV4-2, with 12 bases identical to TRBD2. The CDR3 extends over 16 amino acids. Germline-derived CDR1 and CDR2 are LGHNA and YNFKEQ. Trimming cost V 1 base and J 5 bases; bases outside gene matches: 3.

This clone was seen more than once but under ten times. CDR3: CASSLGGQGYTDTQYF. The CDR3 nucleotides are TGTGCCAGCAGCTTAGGGGGGCAGGGCTACACAGATACGCAGTATTTT. The chain uses TRBV7-2 and TRBJ2-3, with a tentative D call TRBD1 (6 bases). Germline V gives CDR1 SGHTA, CDR2 FQGNSA. The CDR3 has 16 residues. Trimming cost V 1 base and J 2 bases, with 13 bases left between them.

The chain recombines TRBV7-2 with TRBJ2-1; no clear D. The CDR3 length is 12 residues. Germline loops: CDR1 SGHTA, CDR2 FQGNSA. Between the trimmed V and J ends, which lost 1 base and 5 bases, there was a span of 3 bases. The CDR3 is CASSLDNNEQFF. CDR3 DNA sequence: TGTGCCAGCAGCTTAGACAACAATGAGCAGTTCTTC.

This rearrangement joins TRBV6-5 to TRBJ1-5; TRBD1 agrees at 8 bases. With 4 bases clipped from V and 2 bases from J, the junction kept 7 bases outside the gene matches. The germline gives CDR1 MNHEY, CDR2 SVGAGI. The CDR3 runs to 16 residues. The CDR3 reads CASSSLGQGRNQPQHF. DNA for the CDR3: TGTGCCAGCAGTTCCCTTGGACAGGGTCGCAATCAGCCCCAGCATTTT.

In its sample, this clone was seen once. The junction differs from germline at one of its ends, possibly a read error. V usage is TRBV2 and J usage is TRBJ2-5, with 11 bases that match TRBD2. The CDR3 extends over 13 amino acids. Germline V lookup: CDR1 SNHLY, CDR2 FYNNEI. CDR3 in amino acids: CASTTSGRSLLNF. In DNA, the CDR3 is TGTGCCAGCACTACTAGCGGGAGATCCCTTCTGAACTTC.

This clone was seen a handful of times. The chain carries TRBV21-1 and TRBJ2-2; TRBD1 is the table's D call and was not checked against the DNA. TRBV21-1 is classified as a pseudogene. The CDR3 is 15 residues long. The CDR3 sequence is CASNRGQGGTGELFF. The CDR3 nucleotides are TGTGCCAGCAATCGTGGGCAGGGGGGTACCGGGGAGCTGTTTTTT.

This clone was observed a few times. The chain recombines TRBV5-1 with TRBJ2-3; 7 nucleotides align to TRBD1. The length of the CDR3 is 17 residues. Trimming took 6 bases from V and 6 from J; bases not matched to a gene: 19. Looked up from germline, CDR1 is SGHRS and CDR2 is YFSETQ. CDR3 loop: CASNEKRGGLDTDTQYF. In DNA, the CDR3 is TGCGCCAGCAACGAAAAGAGAGGGGGCTTAGATACCGATACGCAGTATTTT. Filled out from reference TRBV5-1 and TRBJ2-3, the complete variable domain reads KAGVTQTPRYLIKTRGQQVTLSCSPISGHRSVSWYQQTPGQGLQFLFEYFSETQRNKGNFPGRFSGRQFSNSRSEMNVSTLELGDSALYLCASNEKRGGLDTDTQYFGPGTRLTVL.

V usage is TRBV5-1 and J usage is TRBJ2-5; TRBD2 is a possible D gene (6 bases). V lost 3 bases and J lost 1, with 19 bases in between. The CDR3 sequence is 17 residues long. Germline loops: CDR1 SGHRS, CDR2 YFSETQ. CDR3 region: CASSSYPGTEGQETQYF. The CDR3 DNA reads TGCGCCAGCAGCTCCTACCCAGGGACGGAGGGCCAAGAGACCCAGTACTTC.

The chain has TRBV11-2 and TRBJ2-1, with 9 bases matching TRBD1. From germline, CDR1 is SGHAT and CDR2 FQNNGV. V lost 5 bases, J lost 8 bases, and 22 bases stayed unmatched. This CDR3 region has 19 residues. CDR3 residues: CASSTPGQGLTGPFYEQFF. CDR3 sequence (DNA): TGTGCCAGCAGCACACCGGGACAGGGTTTAACAGGCCCATTTTATGAGCAGTTCTTC.

This clone was observed a few times. V is TRBV2 and J is TRBJ1-1, with D tentatively TRBD1 (6 bases). The ends were cut back, 2 bases at V and 4 bases at J, with 17 bases in the middle. The CDR3 sequence is 16 residues long. Germline-derived CDR1 and CDR2 are SNHLY and FYNNEI. CDR3 sequence reads: CASSEKGGAVGTEAFF. CDR3 in DNA: TGTGCCAGCAGTGAAAAGGGGGGGGCGGTCGGCACTGAAGCTTTCTTT.

This chain connects TRBV5-1 to TRBJ2-2; tentative D call: TRBD1 (5 bases). V dropped 0 bases and J dropped 7 bases, with 10 bases sitting between them. The CDR3 contains 14 residues. Germline lookup yields CDR1 SGHRS and CDR2 YFSETQ. The CDR3 DNA sequence: TGCGCCAGCAGCTTGGTCTTGGACATCGGGGAGCTGTTTTTT. Protein: CASSLVLDIGELFF.

There are a few counts of this clone. The sample has other DNA sequences that encode this CDR3 too. The CDR3 loop reads CASSSTSGRYNEQFF. The CDR3 DNA is TGTGCCAGCAGCTCTACTAGCGGGAGGTACAATGAGCAGTTCTTC. The chain combines TRBV7-3 with TRBJ2-1, with 12 bases lining up with TRBD2. Trimming removed 4 bases from V and 4 bases from J; junction bases left unmatched: 2. The CDR3 is 15 amino acids. Per the germline V gene, CDR1 is SGHTA and CDR2 is FQGTGA.

The chain carries TRBV6-5 and TRBJ2-7, with 11 bases fitting TRBD2. Germline values: CDR1 MNHEY, CDR2 SVGAGI. V shed 6 bases and J 3 bases; nucleotides not matched to a gene: 4. This CDR3 spans 14 amino acids. CDR3 protein: CASSRTSGFYEQYF. In DNA form, the CDR3 reads TGTGCCAGCAGCAGGACTAGCGGGTTCTACGAGCAGTACTTC.

The rearrangement uses TRBV30 and TRBJ2-7; D perhaps matches TRBD2 (7 bases). CDR3 length: 14 residues. Deletions cut 6 bases from V and 5 bases from J, with 20 bases between. CDR1 and CDR2 (germline): GTSNPN, SVGIG (reference sequence). The CDR3 nucleotides are TGTGCCTGCCCCAAAGTGGGGGGGGCGAACGAGCAGTACTTC. Protein sequence: CACPKVGGANEQYF.

This clone was recorded a few times. Other DNA variants within this sample encode the same CDR3. V gene TRBV6-5 combines with J gene TRBJ2-7; weak D call: TRBD2 (5 bases). With 2 bases removed from V and 7 bases from J, the gap between germline ends came to 9 bases. From germline, CDR1 is MNHEY and CDR2 SVGAGI. The length of the CDR3 is 12 residues. The CDR3 reads CASSYPGGEQYF. The CDR3 bases are TGTGCCAGCAGTTACCCCGGAGGTGAGCAGTACTTC.

This chain connects TRBV27 to TRBJ2-7; a possible D gene is TRBD2 (5 bases). This CDR3 region has 13 residues. The V end lost 6 bases, the J end lost 9 bases, and 18 bases lay between the germline ends. Germline loops: CDR1 MNHEY, CDR2 SMNVEV (reference sequence). The CDR3 loop reads CASSFSFSGRQYF. The CDR3 coding sequence is TGTGCCAGCAGCTTTTCCTTTTCTGGGAGGCAGTACTTC.

This clone was seen a few times. For the CDR3, the DNA is TGTGCCAGCAGCACCCGACTAGCGGGAGTTACAGATACGCAGTATTTT. As protein: CASSTRLAGVTDTQYF. This sequence joins TRBV5-4 and TRBJ2-3; the match to TRBD2 covers 12 bases. Per germline, CDR1 SGHNT and CDR2 YYREEE (reference sequence). Unmatched junction bases numbered 6, after V lost 4 bases and J lost 3 bases. This CDR3 is built from 16 residues.

The chain is built from TRBV9 and TRBJ2-2; 8 bases fit TRBD2. V gave up 8 bases and J gave up 3 bases; unmatched junction bases: 6. Per the germline V gene, CDR1 is SGDLS and CDR2 is YYNGEE. The CDR3 covers 14 residues. The CDR3 DNA follows: TGTGCCAGTAAGCGGGAGATAGACACCGGGGAGCTGTTTTTT. It yields the protein CASKREIDTGELFF.

This sequence joins TRBV4-1 and TRBJ2-6; D perhaps matches TRBD1 (6 bases). Per the germline V gene, CDR1 is MGHRA and CDR2 is YSYEKL. The CDR3 has 18 residues. V was trimmed by 4 bases and J by 1 base, leaving 17 bases between them. The CDR3 here is CASSLRSRGASGANVLTF. CDR3 in DNA: TGCGCCAGCAGCCTAAGGTCCAGGGGTGCATCTGGGGCCAACGTCCTGACTTTC.

The chain employs TRBV7-2 and TRBJ2-3; D call uncertain. Germline CDR1 is SGHTA and CDR2 is FQGNSA. This CDR3 has 16 residues. The V end lost 3 bases, the J end lost 0 bases, and 13 bases lay between the germline ends. CDR3 coding DNA: TGTGCCAGCAGCTTCTGGTCTAAAGCTAGCACAGATACGCAGTATTTT. This codes for CASSFWSKASTDTQYF.

The gene calls are TRBV5-6 and TRBJ2-1; D call uncertain. Germline assignment: CDR1 SGHDT and CDR2 YYEEEE. The ends were cut back, 0 bases at V and 4 bases at J, with 14 bases in the middle. The CDR3 has 16 residues. CDR3 sequence: CASSLDYYVEYNEQFF. CDR3 nucleotide sequence: TGTGCCAGCAGCTTGGATTACTACGTAGAATACAATGAGCAGTTCTTC.

This clone has just a few counts. The chain joins TRBV4-3 to TRBJ1-2; a possible D gene is TRBD1 (5 bases). The V gene lost 0 bases and the J gene lost 6 bases, with 14 bases spanning the gap. The CDR3 is made up of 15 amino acids. Germline CDR1 reads LGHNA; CDR2 reads YSLEER. The CDR3 reads CASSQEEQGGDGYTF. The CDR3 DNA is TGCGCCAGCAGCCAAGAGGAGCAGGGCGGTGATGGCTACACCTTC.

This clone was detected only a few times. The chain joins TRBV28 to TRBJ2-5; TRBD2 matches at 10 bases. The V segment lost 2 bases and the J segment 5 bases; nucleotides outside the gene matches: 8. The CDR3 runs to 16 residues. The germline V gene has CDR1 MDHEN and CDR2 SYDVKM. DNA for the CDR3: TGTGCCAGCAGTTTACTCAGCGGGAGGGTTCAGGAGACCCAGTACTTC. It translates to CASSLLSGRVQETQYF.

In its sample, this clone was seen a few times. CDR3 coding DNA: TGCAGCGTTGCATTCAGGGTACCTACGAACACCGGGGAGCTGTTTTTT. This translates into CSVAFRVPTNTGELFF. The V call is TRBV29-1, the J call TRBJ2-2; a possible D gene is TRBD1 (5 bases). This CDR3 has 16 amino acids. The germline V gene has CDR1 SQVTM and CDR2 ANQGSEA. Trimming cost V 4 bases and J 0 bases, with 15 bases left between them.

This clone was observed a few times. The rearrangement joins TRBV29-1 to TRBJ2-5, with 9 positions matching TRBD2. V lost 3 bases to trimming and J lost 2 bases; unmatched junction nucleotides: 4. The CDR3 runs to 14 residues. Germline CDR1 SQVTM, CDR2 ANQGSEA. The CDR3 coding sequence is TGCAGCGTTGACTTGACTAGCGGACAAGAGACCCAGTACTTC. Residues: CSVDLTSGQETQYF.